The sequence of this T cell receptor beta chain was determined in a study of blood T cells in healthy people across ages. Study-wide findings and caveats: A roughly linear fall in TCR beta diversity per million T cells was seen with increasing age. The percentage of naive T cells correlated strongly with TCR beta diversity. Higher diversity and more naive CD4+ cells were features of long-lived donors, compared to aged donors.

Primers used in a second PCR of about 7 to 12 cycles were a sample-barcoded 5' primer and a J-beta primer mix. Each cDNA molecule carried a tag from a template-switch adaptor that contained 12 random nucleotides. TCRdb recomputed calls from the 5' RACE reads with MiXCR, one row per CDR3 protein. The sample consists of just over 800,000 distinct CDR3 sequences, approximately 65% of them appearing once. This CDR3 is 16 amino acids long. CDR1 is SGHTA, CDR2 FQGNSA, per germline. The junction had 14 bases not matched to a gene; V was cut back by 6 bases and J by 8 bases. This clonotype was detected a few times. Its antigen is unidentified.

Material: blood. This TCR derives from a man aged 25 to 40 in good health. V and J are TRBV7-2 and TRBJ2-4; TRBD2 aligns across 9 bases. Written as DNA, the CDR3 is TGTGCCAGCAGTGCCTTTGCGGGGGGGATGGCGGACATTCAGTACTTC. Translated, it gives CASSAFAGGMADIQYF.